Listed below are T cell receptor beta chains from one sample, sequenced in a study of PD-L1 blockade in urothelial cancer. TCRdb keeps only in-frame clones here, not all; method: immunoSEQ multiplex PCR. The table includes 15,000 or so clones, more than 75% detected once. Here the sequenced sample was PBMCs, taken around atezolizumab (anti-PD-L1) treatment. These receptors were collected from an older man with urothelial cancer. The CDR3 runs from the conserved cysteine through the conserved F or W. The order of the fields is clone size, J gene, V gene, D gene, CDR3 DNA, CDR3 protein. The D gene is left open where the match is weak. Size values are once, few and many counts, or a class for expanded clones, and some rows have none.

medium-sized	TRBJ2-5	TRBV27	TRBD1	TGTGCCAGCAGTCCTCAGACAGGGTCCCAAGAGACCCAGTACTTC	CASSPQTGSQETQYF
-	TRBJ2-7	TRBV5-5	TRBD2	TGTGCCAGCAGCTACTTTGCGGGGCGGGGGGGCGAGCAGTACTTC	CASSYFAGRGGEQYF
-	TRBJ1-1	TRBV30	TRBD1	TGTGCCTGGAGTGGGGGACAGTTGGTTCAAGCTTTCTTT	CAWSGGQLVQAFF
-	TRBJ1-5	TRBV6-5	-	TGTGCCAGCAGCCGGGATCCGAATCAGCCCCAGCATTTT	CASSRDPNQPQHF
-	TRBJ2-3	TRBV6-5	-	TGTGCCAGCAGTTACCTTCCGGACAGCTCAAATACGCAGTATTTT	CASSYLPDSSNTQYF
-	TRBJ1-2	TRBV10-2	-	TGCGCCAGCAGTGAGTCCAGAACCTATGGCTACACCTTC	CASSESRTYGYTF
-	TRBJ2-1	TRBV10-1	TRBD2	TGCGCCAGCAGTGAACTGTTGAGCGGGGGGAAGAACAATGAGCAGTTCTTC	CASSELLSGGKNNEQFF
-	TRBJ2-5	TRBV20-1	-	TGCAGTGCCCGGGGGGAGACCCAGTACTTC	CSARGETQYF
-	TRBJ2-5	TRBV6-1	TRBD1	TGTGCCAGCAGTGAAAGTCCCAGGGGGCTACAGGAGACCCAGTACTTC	CASSESPRGLQETQYF
-	TRBJ1-1	TRBV10-3	-	TGTGCCATCAGTGAGTCGGGGGGGCTGAACACTGAAGCTTTCTTT	CAISESGGLNTEAFF
-	TRBJ2-7	TRBV6-5	TRBD2	TGTGCCAGCAGACAACGGGGTCGGGAGGGCGAGCAGTACTTC	CASRQRGREGEQYF
-	TRBJ1-5	TRBV27	TRBD1	TGTGCCAGCAGTTGGACAGGGGGCAATAGCAATCAGCCCCAGCATTTT	CASSWTGGNSNQPQHF
-	TRBJ2-1	TRBV6-1	-	TGTGCCAGCAGTCTCCCGGAGGCCCCGTACAATGAGCAGTTCTTC	CASSLPEAPYNEQFF
-	TRBJ2-7	TRBV4-1	TRBD2	TGCGCCAGCAGCCAACGAACGGGGGGGCCCTACGAGCAGTACTTC	CASSQRTGGPYEQYF
-	TRBJ2-3	TRBV4-1	-	TGCGCCAGCAGCCTTGGCCCAGATACGCAGTATTTT	CASSLGPDTQYF
-	TRBJ1-3	TRBV15	TRBD1	TGTGCCACCACCAGGACAGGGGGTCCTGGAAACACCATATATTTT	CATTRTGGPGNTIYF
-	TRBJ1-2	TRBV6-1	TRBD1	TGTGCCAGCAGGGAGACAGGGAGACAATATGGCTACACCTTC	CASRETGRQYGYTF
-	TRBJ2-3	TRBV2	TRBD2	TGTGCCAGCAGTGAAACAACTAGCGGGAGTGGAAAAACAGATACGCAGTATTTT	CASSETTSGSGKTDTQYF
-	TRBJ1-1	TRBV10-2	-	TGCGCCAGCAGTCAACAGGGAAGGACTGAAGCTTTCTTT	CASSQQGRTEAFF
-	TRBJ2-5	TRBV27	-	TGTGCCAGCAGTCTCCATCCCCCGGTCCTGGAGACCCAGTACTTC	CASSLHPPVLETQYF
-	TRBJ1-1	TRBV5-1	-	TGCGCCAGCAGCTTGCACGGGGGGGGTGAAGCTTTCTTT	CASSLHGGGEAFF
-	TRBJ1-5	TRBV27	-	TGTGCCAGCAGTTCCCCAGGGAGGCAGCCCCAGCATTTT	CASSSPGRQPQHF
once	TRBJ2-7	TRBV28	-	TGTGCCAGCAGTTTAGTAGGACACCAATACGAGCAGTACTTC	CASSLVGHQYEQYF
-	TRBJ1-5	TRBV5-5	-	TGTGCCAGCAGCTTGGCAGGCGTTGGCAATCAGCCCCAGCATTTT	CASSLAGVGNQPQHF
-	TRBJ2-3	TRBV28	TRBD2	TGTGCCAGCTCCCCTGCAGCGGGAGGAACAGATACGCAGTATTTT	CASSPAAGGTDTQYF
-	TRBJ2-2	TRBV7-7	-	TGTGCCAGCAGCTTCTCATGGGGGGCCGGGGAGCTGTTTTTT	CASSFSWGAGELFF
-	TRBJ1-1	TRBV5-1	-	TGCGCCAGCAGCTTGTGGGGACAGAACACTGAAGCTTTCTTT	CASSLWGQNTEAFF
-	TRBJ1-2	TRBV7-9	-	TGTGCCAGCATGGCAGCGGGGAGAGATGGCTACACCTTC	CASMAAGRDGYTF
-	TRBJ2-7	TRBV18	-	TGTGCCAGCTCCCCGGGGGGCCACGAGCAGTACTTC	CASSPGGHEQYF
-	TRBJ2-5	TRBV6-1	-	TGTGCCAGCAGTTCTTTAGGAGGGGACCAAGAGACCCAGTACTTC	CASSSLGGDQETQYF
-	TRBJ1-5	TRBV5-5	TRBD1	TGTGCCAGCAGCTGGGGGACAGACAATCAGCCCCAGCATTTT	CASSWGTDNQPQHF
-	TRBJ2-2	TRBV18	TRBD1	TGTGCCAGCTCTCGGACAGGAGCCTCCTCTTTCGCGAACACCGGGGAGCTGTTTTTT	CASSRTGASSFANTGELFF
-	TRBJ2-1	TRBV19	-	TGTGCCAGTAATCCACACGGAGGGTATGAGCAGTTCTTC	CASNPHGGYEQFF
-	TRBJ2-7	TRBV27	TRBD2	TGTGCCAGCAGTTTAGGTGCGGGGGGAACCTACGAGCAGTACTTC	CASSLGAGGTYEQYF
-	TRBJ2-1	TRBV27	TRBD1	TGTGCCAGCAGTTCAACGACAGGGTTCCCCTACAATGAGCAGTTCTTC	CASSSTTGFPYNEQFF
-	TRBJ2-6	TRBV7-9	-	TGTGCCAGCAGCTTACGACGGAGCTCTGGGGCCAACGTCCTGACTTTC	CASSLRRSSGANVLTF
-	TRBJ1-2	TRBV19	-	TGTGCCAGTAGTCGACAGATACCTAACTATGGCTACACCTTC	CASSRQIPNYGYTF
once	TRBJ1-5	TRBV6-6	TRBD1	TGTGCCAGCACTATGGGGACAGGGAATCAGCCCCAGCATTTT	CASTMGTGNQPQHF
-	TRBJ1-3	TRBV6-1	-	TGTGCCAGCAATGGATGGGAGGCCATATATTTT	CASNGWEAIYF
-	TRBJ2-3	TRBV19	-	TGTGCCAGTAGTATAGTACAGGGCACAGATACGCAGTATTTT	CASSIVQGTDTQYF
-	TRBJ2-2	TRBV30	-	TGTGCCTGGAGTGTAAGGGGGCGGGGAACCGGGGAGCTGTTTTTT	CAWSVRGRGTGELFF
-	TRBJ2-1	TRBV30	-	TGTGCCTGGAGGGGGGGTGGCTACAATGAGCAGTTCTTC	CAWRGGGYNEQFF
-	TRBJ2-5	TRBV10-3	TRBD2	TGTGCCATCAGGGGGGGGGAAGAGACCCAGTACTTC	CAIRGGEETQYF
-	TRBJ1-1	TRBV4-2	-	TGTGCCAGCAGCCAAGAGTCCACAGGGCTATTAATGGGCACTGAAGCTTTCTTT	CASSQESTGLLMGTEAFF
-	TRBJ2-3	TRBV6-5	TRBD2	TGTGCCAGTCAGGTGGAGCTAGCGGGCACAGATACGCAGTATTTT	CASQVELAGTDTQYF
-	TRBJ1-1	TRBV27	TRBD1	TGTGCCAGCAGTCCCTTGACAGGGATGCCTGAAGCTTTCTTT	CASSPLTGMPEAFF